This record concerns one T cell receptor (beta chain) sequence. What it binds is unknown. This entry belongs to a study of cytomegalovirus exposure and HLA in healthy donors. Trimming pared 7 bases from V and 3 bases from J, leaving 18 bases between. Germline assignment: CDR1 SGHTA and CDR2 FQGNSA. The CDR3 contains 15 residues. PCR involved 60 Vbeta and 13 Jbeta primers. Assay: immunoSEQ multiplex PCR; the TCRdb copy retains only in-frame clones and omits some. Here the sample spans 170,000 or so clones, 84% being singletons. Broader study findings: The presence/absence work took it that sequencing depth was about the same across donors. By HLA locus, TCR association rates varied in a later analysis, with DRB1 showing the most and HLA-C the fewest.

The chain employs TRBV7-2 and TRBJ1-1; D perhaps matches TRBD1 (5 bases). Specimen: PBMCs. The source is a man between 18 and 35 years old in good health and CMV-seronegative. In nucleotides, the CDR3 is TGTGCCAGCATCCAGACCGGTGGGGCTGACACTGAAGCTTTCTTT. This sequence encodes CASIQTGGADTEAFF.